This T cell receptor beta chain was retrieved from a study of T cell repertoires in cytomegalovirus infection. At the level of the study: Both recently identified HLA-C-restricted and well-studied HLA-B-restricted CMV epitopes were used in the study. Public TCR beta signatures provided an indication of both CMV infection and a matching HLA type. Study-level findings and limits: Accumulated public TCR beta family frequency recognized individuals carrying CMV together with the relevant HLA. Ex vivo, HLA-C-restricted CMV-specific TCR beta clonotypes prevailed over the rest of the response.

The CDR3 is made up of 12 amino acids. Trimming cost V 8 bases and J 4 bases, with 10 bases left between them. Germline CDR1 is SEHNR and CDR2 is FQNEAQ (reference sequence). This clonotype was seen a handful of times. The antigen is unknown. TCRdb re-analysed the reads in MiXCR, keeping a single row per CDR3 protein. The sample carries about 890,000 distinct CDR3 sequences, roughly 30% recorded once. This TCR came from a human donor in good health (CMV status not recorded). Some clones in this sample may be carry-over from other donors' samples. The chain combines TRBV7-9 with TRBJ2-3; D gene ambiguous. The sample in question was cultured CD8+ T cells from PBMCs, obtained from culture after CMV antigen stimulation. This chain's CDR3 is CASRFGADTQYF. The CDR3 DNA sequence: TGTGCCAGCCGATTTGGGGCAGATACGCAGTATTTT.